Shown below are 20 T cell receptor beta chains from a single sample sequenced in a study of PD-L1 blockade in urothelial cancer (dated by TCRdb to between 2016 and 2019). Read against the paper, the sample's time point label means: pretreatment peripheral blood. The library was prepared using the immunoSEQ multiplex PCR assay. TCRdb re-hosts the immuneACCESS table, in-frame sequences only. Its copies lack some clones; in the studies checked, an unresolved V gene accounts for under half of them, and the cause for the rest is not known. This sample is represented by roughly 38,000 clones; 82% of them were singletons. The ten largest account for roughly 7% of the sample. Source: PBMCs, taken around atezolizumab (anti-PD-L1) treatment. The source of these receptors is a man between 60 and 75 years old with urothelial cancer.

This sequence joins TRBV9 and TRBJ2-1; 11 nucleotides align to TRBD2. Germline CDR1 SGDLS, CDR2 YYNGEE. The CDR3 consists of 16 residues. With V trimmed by 2 bases and J by 10 bases, 11 bases remained unmatched. CDR3 sequence (DNA): TGTGCCAGCAGCGTCGTAGCGGGGGGGCCACAAGAAGAGCAGTTCTTC. This codes for CASSVVAGGPQEEQFF.

V and J are TRBV7-2 and TRBJ1-5; 11 bases line up with TRBD1. Trimming removed 4 bases from V and 3 bases from J; junction bases left unmatched: 5. Germline V gene sequence: CDR1 SGHTA, CDR2 FQGNSA. The CDR3 runs 16 residues. The DNA for the CDR3 is TGTGCCAGCAGCTCTGGACAGGGGGCATACAATCAGCCCCAGCATTTT. Residues: CASSSGQGAYNQPQHF. Filled out from reference TRBV7-2 and TRBJ1-5, the complete variable domain reads GAGVSQSPSNKVTEKGKDVELRCDPISGHTALYWYRQSLGQGLEFLIYFQGNSAPDKSGLPSDRFSAERTGGSVSTLTIQRTQQEDSAVYLCASSSGQGAYNQPQHFGDGTRLSIL.

The rearrangement joins TRBV2 to TRBJ2-5; D gene unclear. V was cut by 3 bases and J by 5 bases, with 16 bases left in between. The CDR3 runs to 15 residues. Per germline, CDR1 SNHLY and CDR2 FYNNEI. CDR3 loop: CASSDTRIEPETQYF. CDR3 DNA sequence: TGTGCCAGCAGTGATACGCGGATAGAACCTGAGACCCAGTACTTC.

The genes are TRBV6-4 and TRBJ2-7, with TRBD2 as a possible D gene (5 bases). V was trimmed by 7 bases and J by 3 bases, leaving 10 bases between them. The CDR3 is 12 residues long. The germline gives CDR1 MRHNA, CDR2 SNTAGT. CDR3 coding DNA: TGTGCCAGCACCCTGGGGAGCTACGAGCAGTACTTC. This encodes CASTLGSYEQYF.

The rearrangement uses TRBV21-1 and TRBJ1-2; TRBD1 is taken as the D call from the table, unchecked against the DNA. TRBV21-1 counts as a pseudogene. The CDR3 spans 16 residues. The CDR3 nucleotides are TGTGCCAGCAGCAAAGAGGGGACAGGGGGGAACTATGGCTACACCTTC. It translates to CASSKEGTGGNYGYTF.

The V call is TRBV5-4, the J call TRBJ2-3; 10 bases line up with TRBD1. The V gene's germline CDR1 is SGHNT and CDR2 YYREEE (reference sequence). V shed 2 bases and J 0 bases; nucleotides not matched to a gene: 3. The CDR3 length is 16 residues. DNA of the CDR3: TGTGCCAGCAGCTTCCGGACAGGGGGTAGCACAGATACGCAGTATTTT. Protein: CASSFRTGGSTDTQYF.

This chain joins TRBV5-1 and TRBJ1-4; no clear D gene. The germline gives CDR1 SGHRS, CDR2 YFSETQ. The CDR3 totals 13 residues. The V and J ends lost 6 bases and 8 bases respectively, with 14 bases between them. The CDR3 nucleotides read TGCGCCAGCACCCTACAGCTCCGGGAAAAACTGTTTTTT. Encoded protein: CASTLQLREKLFF. Supplemented by reference TRBV5-1 and TRBJ1-4, the full variable domain reads KAGVTQTPRYLIKTRGQQVTLSCSPISGHRSVSWYQQTPGQGLQFLFEYFSETQRNKGNFPGRFSGRQFSNSRSEMNVSTLELGDSALYLCASTLQLREKLFFGSGTQLSVL.

This chain uses TRBV10-3 with TRBJ1-2; 7 positions agree with TRBD1. The ends lost 8 bases at V and 2 bases at J; junction bases unmatched: 14. The V gene's germline CDR1 is ENHRY and CDR2 SYGVKD. This CDR3 contains 16 residues. In nucleotides, the CDR3 is TGTGCCATCCGAGGGGGCATGGGGGATCAAAACTATGGCTACACCTTC. Protein product: CAIRGGMGDQNYGYTF.

This clone was picked up a small number of times. The rearrangement uses TRBV9 and TRBJ1-1, with 9 positions matching TRBD1. The V segment lost 3 bases and the J segment 6 bases; nucleotides outside the gene matches: 3. The CDR3 is made up of 13 amino acids. Germline assignment: CDR1 SGDLS and CDR2 YYNGEE. The CDR3 spells CASSGGQGPEAFF. The CDR3 nucleotides are TGTGCCAGCAGCGGGGGACAGGGCCCTGAAGCTTTCTTT.

The V and J genes are TRBV25-1 and TRBJ1-6; TRBD1 matches at 10 bases. This CDR3 comprises 15 residues. Germline CDR1 reads MGHDK; CDR2 reads SYGVNS. V lost 3 bases, J lost 9 bases, and 5 bases stayed unmatched. CDR3 residues: CASSDLGQGSSPLHF. CDR3 in DNA: TGTGCCAGCAGTGATTTGGGACAGGGGAGTTCACCCCTCCACTTT. The variable domain in full, completed from reference TRBV25-1 and TRBJ1-6, reads EADIYQTPRYLVIGTGKKITLECSQTMGHDKMYWYQQDPGMELHLIHYSYGVNSTEKGDLSSESTVSRIRTEHFPLTLESARPSHTSQYLCASSDLGQGSSPLHFGNGTRLTVT.

The rearrangement uses TRBV18 and TRBJ2-7; D ambiguous. The CDR3 is 14 amino acids. The germline V gene has CDR1 KGHSH and CDR2 LQKENI. V shed 3 bases and J shed 5 bases, with 14 bases lying between them. The CDR3 loop is CASSPGVLYHEQYF. The CDR3 DNA reads as TGTGCCAGCTCACCCGGAGTGTTATACCACGAGCAGTACTTC. Drawing the rest from reference TRBV18 and TRBJ2-7, the complete variable domain is NAGVMQNPRHLVRRRGQEARLRCSPMKGHSHVYWYRQLPEEGLKFMVYLQKENIIDESGMPKERFSAEFPKEGPSILRIQQVVRGDSAAYFCASSPGVLYHEQYFGPGTRLTVT.

V is TRBV27 and J is TRBJ2-7; 9 bases are shared with TRBD2. Germline values: CDR1 MNHEY, CDR2 SMNVEV (reference sequence). This CDR3 region has 15 residues. V shed 1 base and J 2 bases; nucleotides not matched to a gene: 3. In nucleotides, the CDR3 is TGTGCCAGCAGTTTATTTCGCGGGGGGGCCTACGAGCAGTACTTC. Protein sequence: CASSLFRGGAYEQYF.

This sequence joins TRBV5-1 and TRBJ1-3, with 8 bases aligning to TRBD1. The CDR3 is 15 residues long. The V and J ends lost 4 bases and 7 bases, in that order; junction bases with no gene match: 10. Germline V gene lookup returns CDR1 SGHRS and CDR2 YFSETQ. The CDR3 nucleotides are TGCGCCAGCAGCCGTTCCGGGACAGGCGAGAACACCATATATTTT. It specifies CASSRSGTGENTIYF.

The chain employs TRBV4-2 and TRBJ1-4; 9 bases agree with TRBD1. V lost 3 bases and J lost 8; bases outside the gene matches: 7. There are 15 residues in the CDR3. Germline V gives CDR1 LGHNA, CDR2 YNFKEQ. Written as DNA, the CDR3 is TGTGCCAGCAGCCATCCCGGGACAGGGAACGAAAAACTGTTTTTT. Its protein is CASSHPGTGNEKLFF.

The chain is built from TRBV6-1 and TRBJ2-1, with D perhaps TRBD2 (5 bases). This CDR3 contains 11 residues. CDR1 is MNHNS and CDR2 is SASEGT in the germline V gene. V was shortened by 7 bases and J by 8 bases, with 9 bases between the two germline ends. The DNA of the CDR3 is TGTGCCAGCATGCTCGGGGATGAGCAGTTCTTC. Protein sequence: CASMLGDEQFF.

By its share, this clone is medium-sized. The chain carries TRBV6-5 and TRBJ2-1; the D is unclear. V lost 7 bases and J 7 bases, leaving 11 bases between the germline ends. This CDR3 spans 12 amino acids. Germline V gives CDR1 MNHEY, CDR2 SVGAGI. The CDR3 bases are TGTGCCAGCAAGAATGGGCAGAATGAGCAGTTCTTC. Translated: CASKNGQNEQFF.

The chain links TRBV10-2 to TRBJ1-4; no firm D call. The CDR3 contains 15 residues. The germline V and J ends were trimmed by 2 bases and 0 bases, with 7 bases remaining between them. The V gene's germline CDR1 is WSHSY and CDR2 SAAADI. CDR3 sequence reads: CASSEVGATNEKLFF. The CDR3 DNA follows: TGCGCCAGCAGTGAGGTCGGGGCAACTAATGAAAAACTGTTTTTT.

This clone has a handful of counts. The rearrangement links TRBV28 to TRBJ1-1; D uncertain. V gave up 6 bases and J gave up 1 base, with 18 bases separating them. Germline V gives CDR1 MDHEN, CDR2 SYDVKM. This CDR3 is built from 16 residues. The CDR3 spells CASSTLVISGNTEAFF. In DNA form, the CDR3 reads TGTGCCAGCAGCACCTTAGTGATAAGCGGGAACACTGAAGCTTTCTTT.

The J gene is TRBJ2-1, the V gene TRBV7-9; TRBD1 might be the D (5 bases). The CDR3 covers 12 residues. Germline CDR1 SEHNR, CDR2 FQNEAQ (reference sequence). V was clipped by 8 bases and J by 9 bases, with 14 bases between them. CDR3: CASPGPLGEQFF. In DNA form, the CDR3 reads TGTGCCAGCCCAGGGCCCTTGGGTGAGCAGTTCTTC.

The gene calls are TRBV9 and TRBJ2-5; no definite D call. Trimming stripped 0 bases from V and 9 bases from J, with 12 bases between. Germline V gene sequence: CDR1 SGDLS, CDR2 YYNGEE. CDR3 length equals 13 residues. The CDR3 coding sequence is TGTGCCAGCAGCGTAGGGGCCGCTCGGCCCCAGTACTTC. This codes for CASSVGAARPQYF.